The rows below give T cell receptor beta chains drawn from one sample of a study of blood T cell repertoires in COVID-19. Data came from immunoSEQ multiplex PCR; TCRdb stores just in-frame clones and leaves some out. The data show a few hundred thousand clones, about 88% seen once. Sequencing was done on a sample of PBMCs or T cells enriched from blood (not recorded which). These TCRs come from a woman aged 18-30 years who had been exposed to COVID-19. The CDR3 runs from the conserved cysteine through the conserved F or W. Fields, in order: D gene, CDR3 length, V gene, J gene, clone size, CDR3 DNA, CDR3 protein. A D gene is named only where the DNA matches it firmly. Size is stated for part of the rows, as once, few or many counts, or as a class when the clone is expanded.

>NA|12|TRBV28|TRBJ1-2|NA
TGTGCCAGCAGTTTGGGAGGGTATGGCTACACCTTC
CASSLGGYGYTF
>TRBD1|16|TRBV10-3|TRBJ1-6|NA
TGTGCCATCAGTGAGTCGCAGGGGGCCTATAATTCACCCCTCCACTTT
CAISESQGAYNSPLHF
>TRBD1|15|TRBV6-5|TRBJ1-3|NA
TGTGCCAGCACAGGACAGGGGAGAACTGGAAACACCATATATTTT
CASTGQGRTGNTIYF
>TRBD2|15|TRBV20-1|TRBJ2-7|NA
TGCAGTGCTAGTGGGCTAGCGGGTCGTGCCTACGAGCAGTACTTC
CSASGLAGRAYEQYF
>TRBD1|12|TRBV9|TRBJ1-1|once
TGTGCCAGCAGCCCCGGGACAGGGGAAGCTTTCTTT
CASSPGTGEAFF
>NA|14|TRBV18|TRBJ1-5|NA
TGTGCCAGCTCAACGACGGGGTTTAATCAGCCCCAGCATTTT
CASSTTGFNQPQHF
>NA|15|TRBV10-3|TRBJ2-3|NA
TGTGCCATCAGTGAGTTTCCGGGGAAGGGAGATACGCAGTATTTT
CAISEFPGKGDTQYF
>TRBD1|15|TRBV7-9|TRBJ2-7|NA
TGTGCCAGCAGCTTACGTGGAACAGGGGACCACGAGCAGTACTTC
CASSLRGTGDHEQYF
>NA|16|TRBV6-5|TRBJ1-5|NA
TGTGCCAGCAGTTCAACAGGGTCTGGGAGCAATCAGCCCCAGCATTTT
CASSSTGSGSNQPQHF
>NA|17|TRBV19|TRBJ1-5|NA
TGTGCCAGTAGTATAGGCGACCGCGGCGGCCTCAATCAGCCCCAGCATTTT
CASSIGDRGGLNQPQHF
>NA|13|TRBV19|TRBJ1-2|NA
TGTGCCAGCATTCAGACAGGACTCTATGGCTACACCTTC
CASIQTGLYGYTF
>TRBD1|15|TRBV19|TRBJ1-4|NA
TGTGCCAGTAGTATACCGGGACAGACTAATGAAAAACTGTTTTTT
CASSIPGQTNEKLFF
>TRBD1|17|TRBV30|TRBJ2-4|NA
TGTGCCTGGTCAAAAGAGCCGGGACAGGGGTCTGTAAACATTCAGTACTTC
CAWSKEPGQGSVNIQYF
>NA|14|TRBV10-3|TRBJ1-4|once
TGTGCCATCAGTGAGACAGGGATAGAGGAAAAACTGTTTTTT
CAISETGIEEKLFF
>TRBD2|15|TRBV18|TRBJ2-7|NA
TGTGCCAGCTCACCGGCTAGCGGAGGGGTGTACGAGCAGTACTTC
CASSPASGGVYEQYF
>NA|14|TRBV14|TRBJ2-3|NA
TGTGCCAGCAGGGAACAGGGAAGCACAGATACGCAGTATTTT
CASREQGSTDTQYF
>NA|18|TRBV5-1|TRBJ2-6|NA
TGCGCCAGCAGCCCGACAGATACAGGGCCCTCTGGGGCCAACGTCCTGACTTTC
CASSPTDTGPSGANVLTF
>NA|14|TRBV24-1|TRBJ1-5|NA
TGTGCCACCAGTGAATCAGGCCTCTGGCAGCCCCAGCATTTT
CATSESGLWQPQHF
>TRBD1|13|TRBV30|TRBJ2-3|NA
TGTGCCGGGACTCAGGGGGCTACAGATACGCAGTATTTT
CAGTQGATDTQYF
>TRBD2|18|TRBV5-1|TRBJ2-7|NA
TGCGCCAGCAGCTCGCCACTAGCGGGAGGGCCATATCAGTACGAGCAGTACTTC
CASSSPLAGGPYQYEQYF
>TRBD1|13|TRBV28|TRBJ1-1|NA
TGTGCCAGCAGTTGGACAGGGGGCTGGGAAGCTTTCTTT
CASSWTGGWEAFF
>NA|15|TRBV10-3|TRBJ1-5|NA
TGTGCCATCAGTGAGACGATGATCCGGGACACGTCCCAGCATTTT
CAISETMIRDTSQHF
>TRBD2|14|TRBV29-1|TRBJ2-3|NA
TGCAGCGTCTTAGCGGGGGCCCCCACAGATACGCAGTATTTT
CSVLAGAPTDTQYF
>TRBD1|13|TRBV6-5|TRBJ2-7|NA
TGTGCCAGCCTCTTCTCAACAGGGGTCGAGCAGTACTTC
CASLFSTGVEQYF
>TRBD1|16|TRBV7-9|TRBJ1-4|NA
TGTGCCAGCAGCTCCCCAACAGGGGGCGAAACTGAAAAACTGTTTTTT
CASSSPTGGETEKLFF
>NA|13|TRBV12-3/TRBV12-4|TRBJ2-7|NA
TGTGCCAGCAGTTACAGCCAGGGAAACGAGCAGTACTTC
CASSYSQGNEQYF
>TRBD2|18|TRBV9|TRBJ2-1|NA
TGTGCCAGCAGCGTATCTAGCGGGGCCTCAAGCTCCTACAATGAGCAGTTCTTC
CASSVSSGASSSYNEQFF
>TRBD1|15|TRBV5-4|TRBJ2-2|NA
TGTGCCAGCAGCGCCTGGACAGGGGGCACCGGGGAGCTGTTTTTT
CASSAWTGGTGELFF